This TCR beta chain is from a study of T-cell reconstitution after alpha-beta-depleted transplantation in children. Points from the study as a whole: Surviving thymic progenitors and recipient T cells were the source of high TCRbeta diversity at day 60 in some patients. Where alpha-beta T cells came from about two months after transplant was reportedly several hundred expanded graft clones.

During its preparation, the TCRbeta library received unique molecular identifiers. TCRdb itself ran the PCR reads through MiXCR, one entry per CDR3 protein. The table lists hundreds of thousands of distinct CDR3 sequences, roughly a quarter of them singletons. J was trimmed by 0 bases and V by 1 base; bases with no gene match: 24. This CDR3 has 24 amino acids. CDR1 is SGHRS, CDR2 YFSETQ, per germline. Details on this clonotype: Its antigen is unknown.

The sequenced sample was PBMCs, mostly from graft donor cells, obtained 360 days after TCRalphabeta/CD19-depleted stem cell transplant. The gene calls are TRBV5-1 and TRBJ2-1; 11 nucleotides line up with TRBD2. This clonotype was obtained from a female patient aged 2-10 years who had a stem cell transplant for congenital amegakaryocytic thrombocytopenia, so the T cells may come from the graft donor. For the CDR3, the DNA is TGCGCCAGCAGCTTGAAGTCGCCTCGAAGACCGGGACTAGCGGAGGGGGGCTCCTACAATGAGCAGTTCTTC. It encodes CASSLKSPRRPGLAEGGSYNEQFF.